The table lists the clone carrying this T cell receptor beta chain with many counts. Its antigen is undetermined. Germline values: CDR1 DFQATT, CDR2 SNEGSKA (reference sequence). This CDR3 has 13 residues. V lost 0 bases and J lost 1, with 6 bases in between. 2 million unsorted PBMCs were stored in RNAlater at -80 °C before RNA extraction. 5'RACE generated cDNA with 10-nucleotide random UMIs. TCRdb processed the 5' RACE reads anew with MiXCR; each CDR3 protein has one entry. The table records under 85,000 distinct CDR3 sequences, roughly 5% of them present only once. This entry is derived from a study of neurological immune-mediated disorders. General study points: Across subjects, expanded clones had no CDR3 amino acid sequences in common, pointing to private repertoires in all groups.

Source material: PBMCs. The V gene is TRBV20-1, the J gene TRBJ1-2; D remains ambiguous. This clonotype originated in a human donor with multiple sclerosis. The donor label of this sample is uncertain. This chain's CDR3 is CSARDSLNYGYTF. The CDR3 bases are TGCAGTGCTAGAGATAGCCTTAACTATGGCTACACCTTC.